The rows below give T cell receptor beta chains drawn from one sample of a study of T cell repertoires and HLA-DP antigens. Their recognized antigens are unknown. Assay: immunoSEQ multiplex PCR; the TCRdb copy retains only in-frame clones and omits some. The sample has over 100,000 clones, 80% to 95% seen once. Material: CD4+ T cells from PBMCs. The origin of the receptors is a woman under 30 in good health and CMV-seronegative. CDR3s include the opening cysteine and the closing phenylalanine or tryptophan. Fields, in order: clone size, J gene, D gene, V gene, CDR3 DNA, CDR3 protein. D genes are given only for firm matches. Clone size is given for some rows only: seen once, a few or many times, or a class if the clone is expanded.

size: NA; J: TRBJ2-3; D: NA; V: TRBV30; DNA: TGTGCCTGGAGGATGGATATGCAGTATTTT; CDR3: CAWRMDMQYF
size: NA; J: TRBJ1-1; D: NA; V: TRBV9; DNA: TGTGCCAGCAGCGTAGGGTGGGGGGCAACTGAAGCTTTCTTT; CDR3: CASSVGWGATEAFF
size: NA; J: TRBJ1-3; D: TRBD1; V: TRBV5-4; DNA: TGTGCCAGCAGCTTTGTCGGAACGTACGGGACAGGGTCTGGAAACACCATATATTTT; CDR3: CASSFVGTYGTGSGNTIYF
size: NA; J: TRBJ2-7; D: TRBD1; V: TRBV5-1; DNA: TGCGCCAGCAGCCTTGACAGGGCGACCTACGAGCAGTACTTC; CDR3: CASSLDRATYEQYF
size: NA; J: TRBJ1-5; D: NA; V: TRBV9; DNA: TGTGCCAGCAGCGTAGGACGGGATAGCAATCAGCCCCAGCATTTT; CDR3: CASSVGRDSNQPQHF
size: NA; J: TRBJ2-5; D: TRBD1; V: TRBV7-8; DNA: TGTGCCAGCACACTCTCACAGGGGGCTAGAGTGGGAGAGACCCAGTACTTC; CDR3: CASTLSQGARVGETQYF
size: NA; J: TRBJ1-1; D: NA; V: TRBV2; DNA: TGTGCCACCCACCGAAACGCGGACACTGAAGCTTTCTTT; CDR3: CATHRNADTEAFF
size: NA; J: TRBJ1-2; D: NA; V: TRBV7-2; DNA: TGTGCCAGCAGCGTAGGGCAGAGCTATGGCTACACCTTC; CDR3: CASSVGQSYGYTF
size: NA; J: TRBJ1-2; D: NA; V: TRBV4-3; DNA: TGCGCCAGCAGCCAGGAGCCTAACTATGGCTACACCTTC; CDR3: CASSQEPNYGYTF
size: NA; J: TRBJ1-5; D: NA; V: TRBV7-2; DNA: TGTGCCATCCAGGTTGGGGGGAGCAATCAGCCCCAGCATTTT; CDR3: CAIQVGGSNQPQHF
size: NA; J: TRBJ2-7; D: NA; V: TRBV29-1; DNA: TGCAGCGCCGGGGGGCAGGGGGGCGAGCAGTACTTC; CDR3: CSAGGQGGEQYF
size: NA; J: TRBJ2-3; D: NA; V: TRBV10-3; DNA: TGTGCCATCAGCTCAGGAGGGGGCACAGATACGCAGTATTTT; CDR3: CAISSGGGTDTQYF
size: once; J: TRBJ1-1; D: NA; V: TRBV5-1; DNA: TGCGCCAGCAGCTTGGAGTCGGGAGGCACTGAAGCTTTCTTT; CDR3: CASSLESGGTEAFF
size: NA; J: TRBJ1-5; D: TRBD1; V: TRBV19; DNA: TGTGCCAGTAGTGAAGACAGGGGCAATCAGCCCCAGCATTTT; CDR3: CASSEDRGNQPQHF
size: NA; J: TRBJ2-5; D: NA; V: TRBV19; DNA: TGTGCCAGTAGTACCCCTACGGAGACCCAGTACTTC; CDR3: CASSTPTETQYF
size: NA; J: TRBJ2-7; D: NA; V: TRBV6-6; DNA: TGTGCCAGCAGTTACTCTGACCAGGGAAATCGAGAGCAGTACTTC; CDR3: CASSYSDQGNREQYF
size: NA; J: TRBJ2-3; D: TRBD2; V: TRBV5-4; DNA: TGTGCCAGCAGCCAAGGGACTACAACAGATACGCAGTATTTT; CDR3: CASSQGTTTDTQYF
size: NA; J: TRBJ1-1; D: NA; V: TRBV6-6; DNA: TGTGCCAGCAGTTACACCCAATGGGTCTCCTCCGAAGCTTTCTTT; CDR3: CASSYTQWVSSEAFF
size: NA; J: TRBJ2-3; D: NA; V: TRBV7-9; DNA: TGTGCCAGCAGCTCCGAGGGTGGCAGACGCACGCATACGCAGTATTTT; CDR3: CASSSEGGRRTHTQYF
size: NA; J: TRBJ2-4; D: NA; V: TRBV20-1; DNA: TGCAGTGCTAGGCGGGGAAACATTCAGTACTTC; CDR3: CSARRGNIQYF
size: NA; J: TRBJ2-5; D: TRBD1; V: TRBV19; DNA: TGTGCCAGTAGTATAGGACAGGGGCAAGAGACCCAGTACTTC; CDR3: CASSIGQGQETQYF
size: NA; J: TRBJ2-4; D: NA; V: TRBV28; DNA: TGTGCCAGCAAACAGGGCCTAGCCAAAAACATTCAGTACTTC; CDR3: CASKQGLAKNIQYF
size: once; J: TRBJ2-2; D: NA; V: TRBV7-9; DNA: TGTGCCAGCAGCTTACACTCCGCCGGGGAGCTGTTTTTT; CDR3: CASSLHSAGELFF
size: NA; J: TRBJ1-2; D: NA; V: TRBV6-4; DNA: TGTGCCAGCAGCGGACGTAGGATCCCCGGGAAGTCACATGGGGCCTATGGCTACACCTTC; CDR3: CASSGRRIPGKSHGAYGYTF
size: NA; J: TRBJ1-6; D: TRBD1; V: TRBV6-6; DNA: TGTGCCAGCAGTTTTGGGACAGCGGGAAATTCACCCCTCCACTTT; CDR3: CASSFGTAGNSPLHF
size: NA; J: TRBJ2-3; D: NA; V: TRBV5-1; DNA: TGCGCCAGCAGCCCGGGTACTGACAGTAGCACAGATACGCAGTATTTT; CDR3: CASSPGTDSSTDTQYF
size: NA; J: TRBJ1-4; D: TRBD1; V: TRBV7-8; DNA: TGTGCCAGCAGCTACAGGGGAGCTGATGAAAAACTGTTTTTT; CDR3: CASSYRGADEKLFF
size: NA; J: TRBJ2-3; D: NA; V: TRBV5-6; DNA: TGTGCCAGCAGCTGGCGCACAGATACGCAGTATTTT; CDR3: CASSWRTDTQYF
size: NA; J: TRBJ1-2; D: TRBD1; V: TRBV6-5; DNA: TGTGCCAGCAGTTACCTGTTCGCGGACAGGAGGAATGGCTACACCTTC; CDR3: CASSYLFADRRNGYTF
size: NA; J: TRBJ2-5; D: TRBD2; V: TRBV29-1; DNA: TGCAGCGTTGAAGAAGGGAGGGGAGAGACCCAGTACTTC; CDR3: CSVEEGRGETQYF
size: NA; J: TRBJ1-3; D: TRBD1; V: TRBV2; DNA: TGTGCCAGCAGTGTAGGACAGGGCTCTGGAAACACCATATATTTT; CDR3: CASSVGQGSGNTIYF